This TCR beta chain was sequenced in a study of regulatory T cells in long-lasting Graves disease. Study results and caveats: Persistent Graves' patients showed less TCR diversity than newly diagnosed ones.

The time point is: newly diagnosed GD, antithyroid drugs for less than 3 months. With RNA extracted from PBMCs as input, the TCR library was made. Diagnosis followed American Thyroid Association guidelines for Graves' disease. Per germline, CDR1 MNHNS and CDR2 SASEGT. V dropped 6 bases and J dropped 3 bases, with 8 bases sitting between them. The CDR3 is made up of 12 amino acids. Building the TCR beta libraries relied on iRepertoire HTBI primers, and CDR3 regions underwent Arm-PCR. MiXCR was run by TCRdb on the multiplex PCR reads, yielding one entry per CDR3 protein. The data show approximately 470,000 distinct CDR3 sequences, 15% to 20% seen once. This clonotype was picked up a small number of times. Its cognate antigen is unknown. The same data also contributed to another study, on T cells in Graves' hyperthyroidism and ophthalmopathy. In that study: Clinical symptoms, serum thyroxine and TRAb, thyroid ultrasound and orbital computed tomography were used for the diagnoses. The HTBI primer set drove a first-round RT-PCR of the TCR CDR3.

This TCR was sampled from a man aged 40-49 years with Graves disease. The chain combines TRBV6-1 with TRBJ1-1; D ambiguous. Sequencing was performed on peripheral blood mononuclear cells (PBMCs), taken at new diagnosis, from a patient treated with antithyroid drugs. Here the CDR3 reads CASREEDTEAFF. The CDR3 bases are TGTGCCAGCAGGGAGGAGGACACTGAAGCTTTCTTT.